The rows below give T cell receptor beta chains drawn from one sample of a study of T cell changes during pregnancy in multiple sclerosis. The assay was immunoSEQ multiplex PCR, and TCRdb's table has in-frame clones only and misses some. The table includes about 54,000 clones, 90% detected once. The specimen comprised CD4+ T cells from peripheral blood mononuclear cells, sampled in the first trimester of pregnancy. These receptors were taken from a female donor with multiple sclerosis, enrolled in a pregnancy study. Each CDR3 is given with its conserved first and last residue. The D gene is left open where the match is weak. The size entry is marked missing in some rows and otherwise reads once, few, many or a size class.

V	size	D	J	DNA	CDR3
TRBV11-2	once	TRBD1	TRBJ1-1	TGTGCCAGCAGGCGTCCAGGGGGCTCGTACACTGAAGCTTTCTTT	CASRRPGGSYTEAFF
TRBV11-3	-	TRBD1	TRBJ2-4	TGTGCCAGCAGCTTTGTGCCAGGGGGTGACATTCAGTACTTC	CASSFVPGGDIQYF
TRBV29-1	-	TRBD2	TRBJ2-1	TGCAGCGTGGAACTAGCGGGAGCATTTTTTGCCTACAATGAGCAGTTCTTC	CSVELAGAFFAYNEQFF
TRBV29-1	-	TRBD2	TRBJ2-1	TGCAGCGTTGTAGTGGGGGGGGCCTACAATGAGCAGTTCTTC	CSVVVGGAYNEQFF
TRBV7-9	-	-	TRBJ1-2	TGTGCCAGCAGCTTATCAGGGCCGGATGGCTACACCTTC	CASSLSGPDGYTF
TRBV7-2	-	TRBD2	TRBJ2-6	TGTGCCAGCAGCTTAGCAGGTCGGACTAGCGGGATCTCTGGGGCCAACGTCCTGACTTTC	CASSLAGRTSGISGANVLTF
TRBV4-1	-	-	TRBJ1-3	TGCGCCAGCAGCCAACACCATGGGCTTGGGAACACCATATATTTT	CASSQHHGLGNTIYF
TRBV5-5	-	TRBD1	TRBJ1-4	TGTGCCAGCAGCTACGGGGACAGGGATAATGAAAAACTGTTTTTT	CASSYGDRDNEKLFF
TRBV1	-	-	TRBJ2-5	TGCACCAGCAGCCACGGCGGGAGGACGATTAAAGAGACCCAGTACTTC	CTSSHGGRTIKETQYF
TRBV29-1	once	-	TRBJ1-1	TGCAGCGGGAAGGGGGCTGAAGCTTTCTTT	CSGKGAEAFF
TRBV5-6	few	TRBD1	TRBJ1-5	TGTGCCAGCAGCCGCCGGACAGGCGCTCTTAATCAGCCCCAGCATTTT	CASSRRTGALNQPQHF
TRBV4-1	-	TRBD1	TRBJ2-7	TGCGCCAGCAGCCAGCCCGGGACAGGCTTGCACGAGCAGTACTTC	CASSQPGTGLHEQYF
TRBV29-1	-	-	TRBJ1-1	TGCAGCGTTTCACCACAGGGCGCGAACACTGAAGCTTTCTTT	CSVSPQGANTEAFF
TRBV5-1	-	-	TRBJ2-5	TGCGCCAGCAGCCTAGGAGGTTATAGGGAGACCCAGTACTTC	CASSLGGYRETQYF
TRBV4-2	-	TRBD1	TRBJ1-5	TGTGCCAGCAGCCAAGCCAAAGGTCACGGGACAGGAGGGCCTCAGCCCCAGCATTTT	CASSQAKGHGTGGPQPQHF
TRBV5-8	-	-	TRBJ1-2	TGTGCCAGCAGCTTGGACTCCCCGGGCTATGGCTACACCTTC	CASSLDSPGYGYTF
TRBV18	-	-	TRBJ1-2	TGTGCCAGCTCAGAAATCGAAGCTACTGGCTACACCTTC	CASSEIEATGYTF
TRBV28	-	-	TRBJ1-4	TGTGCCAGCAGGACTGGGGTCAGGAGGGAAAAACTGTTTTTT	CASRTGVRREKLFF
TRBV5-4	few	TRBD2	TRBJ2-5	TGTGCCAGCAGCCCGGATCTGGGCGGGGGCCAAGAGACCCAGTACTTC	CASSPDLGGGQETQYF
TRBV27	-	-	TRBJ1-1	TGTGCCAGCAGTCGACGGGGGGACCTGAACACTGAAGCTTTCTTT	CASSRRGDLNTEAFF
TRBV11-3	-	-	TRBJ1-4	TGTGCCAGCAGCGCGGGAAGGAACTCAGGTGAAAAACTGTTTTTT	CASSAGRNSGEKLFF
TRBV6-4	-	-	TRBJ2-2	TGTGCCAGCACCAGGGACTTCGGAACCGGGGAGCTGTTTTTT	CASTRDFGTGELFF
TRBV7-9	-	TRBD1	TRBJ1-3	TGTGCCAGCAGCTTAGTCGTTTTGACAGGGGTCGGAAACACCATATATTTT	CASSLVVLTGVGNTIYF
TRBV6-1	once	-	TRBJ2-5	TGTGCCAGCAGTGAACAGGGTGGGTACCAAGAGACCCAGTACTTC	CASSEQGGYQETQYF
TRBV19	-	-	TRBJ1-2	TGTGCCAGTACCGTCGATGGGGGGAATTATGGCTACACCTTC	CASTVDGGNYGYTF
TRBV5-1	-	TRBD1	TRBJ2-5	TGCGCCAGCAGGAAGGGGGCGGGTCAAGAGACCCAGTACTTC	CASRKGAGQETQYF
TRBV5-6	-	TRBD1	TRBJ1-1	TGTGCCAGCAGCTTGGCCGTCACGGGACAGGGAGCTTTCTTT	CASSLAVTGQGAFF
TRBV2	-	-	TRBJ1-6	TGTGCCAGCAGTGAAGCAGGAGATAATTCACCCCTCCACTTT	CASSEAGDNSPLHF
TRBV6-6	-	TRBD1	TRBJ1-1	TGTGCCAGCAGTTTGCAGGGGGCCGGCACTGAAGCTTTCTTT	CASSLQGAGTEAFF
TRBV10-3	-	TRBD2	TRBJ2-1	TGTGCCATCAGTCCGGGACTAGCGATCTACAATGAGCAGTTCTTC	CAISPGLAIYNEQFF
TRBV5-5	-	TRBD2	TRBJ2-1	TGTGCCAGCAGCTTGACCCTTCGCGGGGGGAACTACAATGAGCAGTTCTTC	CASSLTLRGGNYNEQFF
TRBV18	-	-	TRBJ2-7	TGTGCCAGCTCACCACCGGAAAGCCCTCCGGGGGAGCAGTACTTC	CASSPPESPPGEQYF
TRBV28	-	TRBD1	TRBJ1-5	TGTGCCAGCAGTTTTTCCCCCCGGGACAGGGGTATTTTTCAGCCCCAGCATTTT	CASSFSPRDRGIFQPQHF
TRBV2	-	-	TRBJ1-5	TGTGCCAGCAGTGAAGCGGTCAGGGGCAATCAGCCCCAGCATTTT	CASSEAVRGNQPQHF
TRBV11-2	-	-	TRBJ2-1	TGTGCCAGCAGCTTAGAGCGCAGGGCCATTGACAATGAGCAGTTCTTC	CASSLERRAIDNEQFF
TRBV6-1	-	-	TRBJ1-1	TGTGCCAGCAGTGAATTAAGAGATCGCGCTGAAGCTTTCTTT	CASSELRDRAEAFF
TRBV5-1	once	TRBD1	TRBJ1-2	TGCGCCAGCAGACCCCTTGGAGGGGGCCTCGGCTACACCTTC	CASRPLGGGLGYTF
TRBV7-6	once	TRBD1	TRBJ2-7	TGTGCCAGCAGCTTAGGACAGGGGGTTTCGTACGAGCAGTACTTC	CASSLGQGVSYEQYF
TRBV5-1	once	TRBD1	TRBJ2-7	TGCGCCAGCAGCCAGGGACAGGGGGGCAACTACGAGCAGTACTTC	CASSQGQGGNYEQYF
TRBV2	-	TRBD2	TRBJ2-7	TGTGCCAGCGCAAAGACTAGCGGGAGGGCTTTGTACGAGCAGTACTTC	CASAKTSGRALYEQYF
TRBV7-8	-	-	TRBJ2-3	TGTGCCAGCAGCCGTGGGGGGACTTCACGCACAGATACGCAGTATTTT	CASSRGGTSRTDTQYF
TRBV9	-	-	TRBJ2-5	TGTGCCAGCAGCTTATCGTCCGGGGTGCAAGAGACCCAGTACTTC	CASSLSSGVQETQYF
TRBV29-1	-	TRBD2	TRBJ2-7	TGCAGCGTTGGGTCCGGGACTAGCGGGAAGGAGCAGTACTTC	CSVGSGTSGKEQYF
TRBV2	-	TRBD1	TRBJ2-3	TGTGCCAGCAGAGCCGGGACAGGGGTTTACGATACGCAGTATTTT	CASRAGTGVYDTQYF
TRBV19	-	-	TRBJ2-6	TGTGCCAGTTTGCGCTCTGGGGCCAACGTCCTGACTTTC	CASLRSGANVLTF
TRBV7-9	-	-	TRBJ2-1	TGTGCCAGCAGCTCTCACATCCTAAGGACAGGGAGGGGGTACAATGAGCAGTTCTTC	CASSSHILRTGRGYNEQFF
TRBV2	-	TRBD2	TRBJ2-5	TGTGCCATTAGCGGGATGATACAAGAGACCCAGTACTTC	CAISGMIQETQYF
TRBV19	-	TRBD1	TRBJ2-3	TGTGCCAGTAGTGGGCGGACAGGGGAAAAGGCAGATACGCAGTATTTT	CASSGRTGEKADTQYF
TRBV7-2	-	-	TRBJ1-3	TGTGCCAGCAGCTTCTTCGGAAACACCATATATTTT	CASSFFGNTIYF
TRBV7-8	-	TRBD1	TRBJ1-5	TGTGCCAGCAGCCCGGGACAGGGCGTTTGGAGCAATCAGCCCCAGCATTTT	CASSPGQGVWSNQPQHF